Below are 9 T cell receptor beta chains sequenced from a single sample in a study of spatial heterogeneity in lung cancer. Sample time point: blood at routine non-recurrence follow-up after resection. TCRdb fed the 5' RACE reads into MiXCR, producing one record per CDR3 protein. The sample comprises over a thousand distinct CDR3 sequences, around two fifths of which are singletons, and roughly 19% rests with the top ten. Material: PBMCs, obtained at follow-up. These receptors originate from a female donor with early-stage non-small cell lung cancer.

This clonotype was detected only a few times. This beta chain represents an off-target read in a library built for alpha chains; its size is of limited meaning. V usage is TRBV27 and J usage is TRBJ2-7, with D perhaps given as TRBD1 or TRBD2 (6 bases each). Trimming removed 2 bases from V and 1 base from J, with 15 bases in between. The CDR3 is 16 amino acids. Germline V gene lookup returns CDR1 MNHEY and CDR2 SMNVEV (reference sequence). This CDR3 reads CASSLKGGGVSYEQYF. The CDR3 coding sequence is TGTGCCAGCAGTTTAAAAGGGGGAGGAGTATCCTACGAGCAGTACTTC.

Remarks on this clonotype: This beta chain lies outside the target of a library built for alpha chains; its clone size means little. The V call is TRBV19, the J call TRBJ2-1, with D possibly matching TRBD1 (6 bases). Germline V gives CDR1 LNHDA, CDR2 SQIVND (reference sequence). The CDR3 runs 14 residues. V shed 3 bases and J shed 2 bases, with 8 bases lying between them. For the CDR3, the DNA is TGTGCCAGTAGTATTGGACAGACCTACAATGAGCAGTTCTTC. Encoded protein: CASSIGQTYNEQFF. The full variable domain, with the rest looked up from reference TRBV19 and TRBJ2-1, is DGGITQSPKYLFRKEGQNVTLSCEQNLNHDAMYWYRQDPGQGLRLIYYSQIVNDFQKGDIAEGYSVSREKKESFPLTVTSAQKNPTAFYLCASSIGQTYNEQFFGPGTRLTVL.

With regard to this clonotype: This beta chain appears as a stray read in a library generated for alpha chains; its size is not informative. The chain combines TRBV7-9 with TRBJ2-6; D remains ambiguous. The CDR3 extends over 15 amino acids. Germline V gives CDR1 SEHNR, CDR2 FQNEAQ (reference sequence). Trimming left V 0 bases short and J 0 bases short, with 3 bases between. The CDR3 sequence: CASSLAGSGANVLTF. The CDR3 DNA is TGTGCCAGCAGCTTAGCGGGCTCTGGGGCCAACGTCCTGACTTTC. Using reference TRBV7-9 and TRBJ2-6 for the parts outside the CDR3, the full variable domain is DTGVSQNPRHKITKRGQNVTFRCDPISEHNRLYWYRQTLGQGPEFLTYFQNEAQLEKSRLLSDRFSAERPKGSFSTLEIQRTEQGDSAMYLCASSLAGSGANVLTFGAGSRLTVL.

As concerns this clonotype: Found in a library prepared for alpha chains, this beta chain is an off-target read, and its abundance has little meaning. Written as DNA, the CDR3 is TGTGCCAGCAGAGAGCCCACAGGGGGCCCAGCCTACGAGCAGTACTTC. Translated: CASREPTGGPAYEQYF. V usage is TRBV6-2 or TRBV6-3 and J usage is TRBJ2-7; 9 bases are a match to TRBD1. The CDR3 consists of 16 residues. From germline, CDR1 is MNHEY and CDR2 SVGEGT. The V gene end was trimmed by 6 bases and the J gene end by 2 bases; junction bases not matched to a gene: 11.

This clonotype turned up a few times. Being off target in a library aimed at alpha chains, this beta chain has a size of little meaning. The chain employs TRBV5-1 and TRBJ2-7; D unresolved. The CDR3 totals 13 residues. With 4 bases removed from V and 2 bases from J, the gap between germline ends came to 10 bases. The V gene's germline CDR1 is SGHRS and CDR2 YFSETQ. The CDR3 DNA is TGCGCCAGCAGCCCGGACGGAACCTACGAGCAGTACTTC. Its translation is CASSPDGTYEQYF.

The table lists this clonotype with a few counts. This beta chain turned up in a library designed for alpha chains; as an off-target read, its abundance says little. The rearrangement links TRBV12-5 to TRBJ2-2; D is unresolved. CDR3 length equals 15 residues. Trimming took off 1 base at V and 5 bases at J, with 11 bases between the two ends. Germline V CDR1 and CDR2: LGHNT, FRNRAP. For the CDR3, the DNA is TGTGCTAGTGGTTTGGCCCTAGGACGGACCGGGGAGCTGTTTTTT. It specifies CASGLALGRTGELFF. The entire variable domain, with the rest obtained from reference TRBV12-5 and TRBJ2-2, is as follows: DARVTQTPRHKVTEMGQEVTMRCQPILGHNTVFWYRQTMMQGLELLAYFRNRAPLDDSGMPKDRFSAEMPDATLATLKIQPSEPRDSAVYFCASGLALGRTGELFFGEGSRLTVL.

About this clonotype itself: This beta chain turned up in a library designed for alpha chains; as an off-target read, its abundance says little. The chain links TRBV30 to TRBJ2-1; the D is unclear. V lost 0 bases and J 8 bases, leaving 5 bases between the germline ends. There are 11 residues in the CDR3. CDR1 is GTSNPN, CDR2 SVGIG, per germline (reference sequence). The CDR3 region is CAWSVSYEQFF. CDR3 sequence (DNA): TGTGCCTGGAGTGTATCGTATGAGCAGTTCTTC. The full variable domain, in which reference TRBV30 and TRBJ2-1 provide the parts outside the CDR3, is SQTIHQWPATLVQPVGSPLSLECTVEGTSNPNLYWYRQAAGRGLQLLFYSVGIGQISSEVPQNLSASRPQDRQFILSSKKLLLSDSGFYLCAWSVSYEQFFGPGTRLTVL.

This clonotype showed up just a few times. Because this beta chain is a stray read in a library intended to capture alpha chains, its abundance should not be given much weight. The chain links TRBV29-1 to TRBJ2-4; the D gene is possibly TRBD2 (6 bases). The CDR3 runs to 13 residues. V was clipped by 5 bases and J by 2 bases, with 10 bases between them. The V gene's germline CDR1 is SQVTM and CDR2 ANQGSEA. The DNA for the CDR3 is TGCAGCGTTTTGGGGGGACCCAAAAACATTCAGTACTTC. It codes for CSVLGGPKNIQYF.

This clonotype was observed a handful of times. Since it is a stray read in a library aimed at alpha chains, this beta chain has a size that is not meaningful. V is TRBV7-8 and J is TRBJ2-2; D uncertain. V was cut by 5 bases and J by 6 bases, with 16 bases left in between. The CDR3 extends over 15 amino acids. Germline CDR1 and CDR2: SGHVS and FQNEAQ. In DNA, the CDR3 is TGTGCCAGCAGCCGAACCCAGATGGGGTCCGGGGAGCTGTTTTTT. Amino acids: CASSRTQMGSGELFF.